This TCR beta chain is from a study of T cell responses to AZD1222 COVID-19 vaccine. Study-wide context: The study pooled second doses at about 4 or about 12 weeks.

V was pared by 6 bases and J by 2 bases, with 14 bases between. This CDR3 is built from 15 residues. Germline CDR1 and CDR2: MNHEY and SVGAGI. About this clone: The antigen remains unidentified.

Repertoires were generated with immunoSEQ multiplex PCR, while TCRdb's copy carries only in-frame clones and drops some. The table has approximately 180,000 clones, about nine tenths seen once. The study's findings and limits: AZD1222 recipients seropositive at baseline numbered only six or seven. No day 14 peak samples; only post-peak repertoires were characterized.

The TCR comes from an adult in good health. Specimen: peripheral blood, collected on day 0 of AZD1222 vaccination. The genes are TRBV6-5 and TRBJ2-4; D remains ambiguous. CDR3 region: CASSPTQWSKNIQYF. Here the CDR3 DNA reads TGTGCCAGCAGCCCAACCCAGTGGTCCAAAAACATTCAGTACTTC.